This T cell receptor beta chain was retrieved from a study of beta chain features in type 1 diabetes. Findings of the study overall: PCR might favor shorter templates, equally in patients and controls. TCRB CDR3 length was moderately but significantly reduced in all four CD4+ subsets of Type 1 diabetes patients.

This CDR3 is 15 amino acids long. The V end was cut by 1 base, the J end by 5 bases, with 14 bases between. The germline V gene has CDR1 MGHRA and CDR2 YSYEKL. Worth noting for this clone: Its antigen is unknown.

Every isolated RNA sample was fully reverse transcribed, so sequencing captured expressed TCRB transcripts. An average approximately 4 million reads came from naive, central memory and regulatory T cell samples. Produced via immunoSEQ multiplex PCR; TCRdb's table is partial and in-frame only. In the table there are under 300,000 clones, over 20% of which are singletons. Via the markers CD45RO/CCR7/CD25/CD127/CD95/CD27, stem cell-like memory, regulatory, central memory and naive CD4+ cells were sorted. The material sequenced was naive CD4+ T cells from blood. The receptor's source is a woman in her thirties or forties with type 1 diabetes. The chain recombines TRBV4-1 with TRBJ1-2, with a possible D match to TRBD1 (6 bases). CDR3 DNA: TGCGCCAGCAGCCAAGGGACAGTCGCACTGTATGGCTACACCTTC. It specifies CASSQGTVALYGYTF.